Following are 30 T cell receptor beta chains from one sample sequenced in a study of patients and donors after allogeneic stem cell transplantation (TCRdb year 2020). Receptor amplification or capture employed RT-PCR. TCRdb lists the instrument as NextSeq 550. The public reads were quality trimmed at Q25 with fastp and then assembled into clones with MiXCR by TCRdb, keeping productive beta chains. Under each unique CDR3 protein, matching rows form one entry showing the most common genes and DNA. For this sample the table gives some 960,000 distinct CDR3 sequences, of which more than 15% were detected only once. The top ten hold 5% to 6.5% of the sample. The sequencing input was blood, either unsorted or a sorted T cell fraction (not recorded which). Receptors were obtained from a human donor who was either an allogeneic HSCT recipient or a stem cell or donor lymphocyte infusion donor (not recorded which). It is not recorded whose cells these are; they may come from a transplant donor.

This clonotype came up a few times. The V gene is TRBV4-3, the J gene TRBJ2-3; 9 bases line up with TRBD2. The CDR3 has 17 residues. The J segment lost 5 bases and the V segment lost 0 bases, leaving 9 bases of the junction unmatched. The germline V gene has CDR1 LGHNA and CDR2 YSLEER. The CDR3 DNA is TGCGCCAGCAGCCAAGATCAAAAGCGGGGGGTGTTAGATACGCAGTATTTT. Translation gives CASSQDQKRGVLDTQYF.

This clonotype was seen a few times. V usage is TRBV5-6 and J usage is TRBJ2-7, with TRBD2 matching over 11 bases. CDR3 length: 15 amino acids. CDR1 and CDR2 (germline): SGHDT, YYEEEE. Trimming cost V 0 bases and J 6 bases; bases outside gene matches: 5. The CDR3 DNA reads TGTGCCAGCAGCTTGGAACTAGCGGGAGCAGTCGAGCAGTACTTC. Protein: CASSLELAGAVEQYF.

The CDR3 loop reads CSAPTLGQILETQYF. The CDR3 DNA sequence: TGCAGTGCCCCCACCCTAGGACAGATTTTGGAGACCCAGTACTTC. V is TRBV20-1 and J is TRBJ2-5; weak D call: TRBD1 (6 bases). The CDR3 runs to 15 residues. V was trimmed by 6 bases and J by 5 bases, leaving 22 bases between them. Looked up from germline, CDR1 is DFQATT and CDR2 is SNEGSKA (reference sequence).

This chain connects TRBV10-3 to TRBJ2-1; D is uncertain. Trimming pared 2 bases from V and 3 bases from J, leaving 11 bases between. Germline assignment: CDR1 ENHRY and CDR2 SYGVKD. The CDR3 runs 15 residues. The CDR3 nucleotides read TGTGCCATCAGTGAGCGGCAGGCCATCTACAATGAGCAGTTCTTC. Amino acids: CAISERQAIYNEQFF.

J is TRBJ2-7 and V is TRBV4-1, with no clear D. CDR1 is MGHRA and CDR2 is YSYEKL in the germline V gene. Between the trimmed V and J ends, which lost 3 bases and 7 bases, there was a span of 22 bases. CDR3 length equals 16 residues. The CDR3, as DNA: TGCGCCAGCAGCCAGATGTGGGTCCTACATTACGGAGAGCAGTACTTC. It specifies CASSQMWVLHYGEQYF.

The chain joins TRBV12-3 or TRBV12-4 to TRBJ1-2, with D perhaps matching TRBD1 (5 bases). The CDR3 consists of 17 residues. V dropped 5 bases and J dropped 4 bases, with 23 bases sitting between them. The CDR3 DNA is TGTGCCAGCAGTCCTCGGGACGGATCGAAAGGGAGCTATGGCTACACCTTC. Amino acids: CASSPRDGSKGSYGYTF.

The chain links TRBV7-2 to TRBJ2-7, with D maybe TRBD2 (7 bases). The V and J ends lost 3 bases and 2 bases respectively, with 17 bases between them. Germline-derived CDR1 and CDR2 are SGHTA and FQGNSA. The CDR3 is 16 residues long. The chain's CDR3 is CASSLRAGASTYEQYF. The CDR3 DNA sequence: TGTGCCAGCAGCTTGCGCGCGGGGGCATCTACCTACGAGCAGTACTTC.

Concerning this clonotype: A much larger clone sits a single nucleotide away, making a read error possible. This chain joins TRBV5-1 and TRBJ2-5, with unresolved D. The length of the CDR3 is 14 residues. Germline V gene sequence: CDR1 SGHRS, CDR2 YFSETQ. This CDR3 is CASSLSQSEETQHF. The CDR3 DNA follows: TGCGCCAGCAGCTTGAGTCAGTCCGAAGAGACCCAGCACTTC.

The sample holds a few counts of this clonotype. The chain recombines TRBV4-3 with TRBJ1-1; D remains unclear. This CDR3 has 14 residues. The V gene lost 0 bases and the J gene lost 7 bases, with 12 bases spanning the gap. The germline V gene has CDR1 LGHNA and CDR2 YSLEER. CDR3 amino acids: CASSQDTYPDEAFF. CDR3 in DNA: TGCGCCAGCAGCCAAGACACCTATCCGGATGAAGCTTTCTTT.

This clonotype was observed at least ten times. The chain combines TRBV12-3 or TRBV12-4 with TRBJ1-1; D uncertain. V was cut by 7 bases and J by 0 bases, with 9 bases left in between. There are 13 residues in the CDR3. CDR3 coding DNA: TGTGCCAGCAATCGACGATTGAACACTGAAGCTTTCTTT. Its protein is CASNRRLNTEAFF.

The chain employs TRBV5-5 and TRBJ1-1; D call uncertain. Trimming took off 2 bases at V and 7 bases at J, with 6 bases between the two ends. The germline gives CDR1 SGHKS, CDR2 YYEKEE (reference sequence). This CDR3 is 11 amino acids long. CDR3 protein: CASSLGLEAFF. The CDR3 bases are TGTGCCAGCAGCTTAGGCCTTGAAGCTTTCTTT.

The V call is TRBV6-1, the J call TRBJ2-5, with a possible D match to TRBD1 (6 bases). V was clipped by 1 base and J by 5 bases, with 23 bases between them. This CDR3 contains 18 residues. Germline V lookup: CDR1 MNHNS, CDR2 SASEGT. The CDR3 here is CASSEDVRTRGTGETQYF. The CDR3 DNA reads TGTGCCAGCAGTGAAGATGTTAGGACGAGGGGGACGGGGGAGACCCAGTACTTC.

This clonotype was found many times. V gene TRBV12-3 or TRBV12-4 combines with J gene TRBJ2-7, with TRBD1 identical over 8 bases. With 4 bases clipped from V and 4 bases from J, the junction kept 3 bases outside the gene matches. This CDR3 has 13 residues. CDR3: CASSWDRLYEQYF. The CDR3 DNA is TGTGCCAGCAGTTGGGACAGGTTGTACGAGCAGTACTTC.

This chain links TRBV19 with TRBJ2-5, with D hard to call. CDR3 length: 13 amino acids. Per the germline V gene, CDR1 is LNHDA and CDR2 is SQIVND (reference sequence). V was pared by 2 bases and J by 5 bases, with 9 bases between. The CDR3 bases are TGTGCCAGTAGTATAAGCTCCGCGGAGACCCAGTACTTC. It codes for CASSISSAETQYF. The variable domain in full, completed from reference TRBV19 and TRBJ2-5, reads DGGITQSPKYLFRKEGQNVTLSCEQNLNHDAMYWYRQDPGQGLRLIYYSQIVNDFQKGDIAEGYSVSREKKESFPLTVTSAQKNPTAFYLCASSISSAETQYFGPGTRLLVL.

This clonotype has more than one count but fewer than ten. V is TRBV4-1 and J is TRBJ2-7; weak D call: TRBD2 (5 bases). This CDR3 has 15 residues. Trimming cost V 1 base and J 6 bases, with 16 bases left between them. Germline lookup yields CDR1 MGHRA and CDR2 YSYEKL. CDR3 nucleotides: TGCGCCAGCAGCCAAGTACAACTAGTAGCTACCGAGCAGTACTTC. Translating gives CASSQVQLVATEQYF.

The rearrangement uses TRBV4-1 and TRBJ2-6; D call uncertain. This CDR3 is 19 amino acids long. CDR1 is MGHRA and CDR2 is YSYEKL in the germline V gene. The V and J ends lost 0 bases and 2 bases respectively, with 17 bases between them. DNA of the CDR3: TGCGCCAGCAGCCAAGAAAGTCCAGCCGGAATAACTGGGGCCAACGTCCTGACTTTC. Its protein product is CASSQESPAGITGANVLTF.

CDR3 coding DNA: TGTGCCAGCAGACCAACGGGCTCCTTGCGTGAAAAACTGTTTTTT. Its protein product is CASRPTGSLREKLFF. This sequence joins TRBV28 and TRBJ1-4, with D hard to call. The CDR3 runs to 15 residues. The germline gives CDR1 MDHEN, CDR2 SYDVKM. V was shortened by 6 bases and J by 7 bases, with 18 bases between the two germline ends.

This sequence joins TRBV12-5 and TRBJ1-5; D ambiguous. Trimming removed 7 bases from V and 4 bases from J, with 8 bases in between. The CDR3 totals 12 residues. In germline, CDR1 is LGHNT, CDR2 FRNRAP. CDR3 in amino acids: CASEGQNQPQHF. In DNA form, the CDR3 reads TGTGCTAGTGAGGGCCAGAATCAGCCCCAGCATTTT.

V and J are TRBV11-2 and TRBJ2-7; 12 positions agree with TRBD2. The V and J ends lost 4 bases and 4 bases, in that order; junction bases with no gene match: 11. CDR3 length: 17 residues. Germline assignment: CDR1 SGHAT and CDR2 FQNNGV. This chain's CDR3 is CASSSQKLAGGRYEQYF. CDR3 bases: TGTGCCAGCAGCTCCCAGAAGCTAGCGGGGGGGCGGTACGAGCAGTACTTC.

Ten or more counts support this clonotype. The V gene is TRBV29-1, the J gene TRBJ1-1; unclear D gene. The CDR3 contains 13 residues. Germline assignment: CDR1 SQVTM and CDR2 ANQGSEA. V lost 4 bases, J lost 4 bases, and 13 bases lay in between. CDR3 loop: CSVGHRWGTEAFF. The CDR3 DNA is TGCAGCGTTGGACATAGATGGGGCACTGAAGCTTTCTTT. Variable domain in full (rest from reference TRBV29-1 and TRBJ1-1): SAVISQKPSRDICQRGTSLTIQCQVDSQVTMMFWYRQQPGQSLTLIATANQGSEATYESGFVIDKFPISRPNLTFSTLTVSNMSPEDSSIYLCSVGHRWGTEAFFGQGTRLTVV.

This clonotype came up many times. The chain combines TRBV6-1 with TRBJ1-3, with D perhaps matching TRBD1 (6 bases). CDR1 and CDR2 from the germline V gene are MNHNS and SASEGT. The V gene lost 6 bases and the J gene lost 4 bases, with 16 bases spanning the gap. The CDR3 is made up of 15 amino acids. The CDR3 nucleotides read TGTGCCAGCAGCCCTCTTACAGGGATCGGAAACACCATATATTTT. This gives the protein CASSPLTGIGNTIYF.

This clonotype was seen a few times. CDR3 in amino acids: CASSSPSATYNEQFF. In DNA, the CDR3 is TGTGCCAGCAGCTCCCCTAGTGCCACCTACAATGAGCAGTTCTTC. V is TRBV5-6 and J is TRBJ2-1, with no clear D. The CDR3 loop spans 15 amino acids. CDR1 and CDR2 from the germline V gene are SGHDT and YYEEEE. Trimming took 3 bases from V and 2 from J, leaving 12 bases between them.

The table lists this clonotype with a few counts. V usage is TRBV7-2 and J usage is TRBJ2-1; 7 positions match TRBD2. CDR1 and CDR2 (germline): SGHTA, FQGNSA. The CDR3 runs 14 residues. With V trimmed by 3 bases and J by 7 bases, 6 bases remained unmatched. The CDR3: CASSFGRGGNEQFF. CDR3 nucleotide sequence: TGTGCCAGCAGCTTTGGGAGGGGTGGGAATGAGCAGTTCTTC. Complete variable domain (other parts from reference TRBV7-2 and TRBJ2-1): GAGVSQSPSNKVTEKGKDVELRCDPISGHTALYWYRQSLGQGLEFLIYFQGNSAPDKSGLPSDRFSAERTGGSVSTLTIQRTQQEDSAVYLCASSFGRGGNEQFFGPGTRLTVL.

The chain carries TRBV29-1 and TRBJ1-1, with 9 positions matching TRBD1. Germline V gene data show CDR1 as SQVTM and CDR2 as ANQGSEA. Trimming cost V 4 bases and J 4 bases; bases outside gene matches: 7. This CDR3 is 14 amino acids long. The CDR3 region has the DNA TGCAGCGTTGCTGAGACAGGGGGGGTCACTGAAGCTTTCTTT. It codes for CSVAETGGVTEAFF.

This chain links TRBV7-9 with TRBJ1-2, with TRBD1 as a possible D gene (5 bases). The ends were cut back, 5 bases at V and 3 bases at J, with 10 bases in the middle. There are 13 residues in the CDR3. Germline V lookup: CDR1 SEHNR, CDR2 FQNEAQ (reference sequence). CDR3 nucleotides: TGTGCCAGCAGCCCACGGGACTACTATGGCTACACCTTC. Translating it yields CASSPRDYYGYTF. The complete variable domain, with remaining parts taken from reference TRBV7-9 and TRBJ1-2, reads DTGVSQNPRHKITKRGQNVTFRCDPISEHNRLYWYRQTLGQGPEFLTYFQNEAQLEKSRLLSDRFSAERPKGSFSTLEIQRTEQGDSAMYLCASSPRDYYGYTFGSGTRLTVV.

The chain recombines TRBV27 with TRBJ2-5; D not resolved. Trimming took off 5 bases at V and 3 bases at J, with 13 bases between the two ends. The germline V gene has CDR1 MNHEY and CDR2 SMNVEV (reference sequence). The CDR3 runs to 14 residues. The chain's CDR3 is CASSLDNGEETQYF. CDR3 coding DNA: TGTGCCAGCAGTCTCGACAATGGAGAAGAGACCCAGTACTTC.

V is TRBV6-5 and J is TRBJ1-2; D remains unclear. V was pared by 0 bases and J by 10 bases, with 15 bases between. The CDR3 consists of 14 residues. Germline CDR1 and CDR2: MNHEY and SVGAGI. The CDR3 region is CASSYSRASTFYTF. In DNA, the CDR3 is TGTGCCAGCAGTTACTCTAGAGCCTCGACCTTCTACACCTTC.

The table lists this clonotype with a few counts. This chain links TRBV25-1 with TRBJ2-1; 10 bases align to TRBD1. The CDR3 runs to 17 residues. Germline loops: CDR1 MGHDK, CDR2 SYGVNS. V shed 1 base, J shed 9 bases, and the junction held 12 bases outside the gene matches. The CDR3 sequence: CASSESTPGQGLGEQFF. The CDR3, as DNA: TGTGCCAGCAGTGAATCAACGCCGGGACAGGGGCTGGGTGAGCAGTTCTTC. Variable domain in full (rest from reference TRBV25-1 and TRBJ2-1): EADIYQTPRYLVIGTGKKITLECSQTMGHDKMYWYQQDPGMELHLIHYSYGVNSTEKGDLSSESTVSRIRTEHFPLTLESARPSHTSQYLCASSESTPGQGLGEQFFGPGTRLTVL.

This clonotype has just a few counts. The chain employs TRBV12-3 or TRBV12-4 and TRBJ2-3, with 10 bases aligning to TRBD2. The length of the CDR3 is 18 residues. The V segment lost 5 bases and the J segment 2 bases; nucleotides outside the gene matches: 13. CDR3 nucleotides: TGTGCCAGCAGTCCCACCTCCCCAGCGGGAGGGTTCACAGATACGCAGTATTTT. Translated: CASSPTSPAGGFTDTQYF.

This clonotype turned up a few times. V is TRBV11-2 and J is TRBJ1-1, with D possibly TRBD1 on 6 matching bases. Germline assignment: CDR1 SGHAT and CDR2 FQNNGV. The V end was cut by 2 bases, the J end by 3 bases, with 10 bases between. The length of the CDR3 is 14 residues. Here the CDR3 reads CASSLLTGYTEAFF. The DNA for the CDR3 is TGTGCCAGCAGCTTATTGACAGGTTACACTGAAGCTTTCTTT.